These 24 T cell receptor beta chains were sequenced from one sample in a study of neurological immune-mediated disorders. TCRdb reprocessed the 5' RACE reads with MiXCR, giving one entry per CDR3 protein. The table records some 66,000 distinct CDR3 sequences, 4.5% to 5.5% of them present only once. The sample comprised PBMCs. The source of these receptors is a man younger than 45 with multiple sclerosis.

This chain links TRBV15 with TRBJ2-1; TRBD2 aligns across 11 bases. The CDR3 is made up of 15 amino acids. V was clipped by 3 bases and J by 15 bases; unmatched bases: 13. The V gene's germline CDR1 is LNHNV and CDR2 YYDKDF (reference sequence). The CDR3: CATSRTSGAMGPLFF. CDR3 bases: TGTGCCACCAGCAGGACTAGCGGGGCTATGGGTCCGCTGTTCTTC.

This clonotype has just a few counts. The V gene is TRBV5-1, the J gene TRBJ2-5, with no clear D. This CDR3 spans 15 amino acids. V lost 5 bases and J 3 bases, leaving 17 bases between the germline ends. Per germline, CDR1 SGHRS and CDR2 YFSETQ. Here the CDR3 reads CASSRLRPTEETQYF. The CDR3, as DNA: TGCGCCAGCAGTCGCTTGAGACCGACCGAAGAGACCCAGTACTTC. Supplemented by reference TRBV5-1 and TRBJ2-5, the full variable domain reads KAGVTQTPRYLIKTRGQQVTLSCSPISGHRSVSWYQQTPGQGLQFLFEYFSETQRNKGNFPGRFSGRQFSNSRSEMNVSTLELGDSALYLCASSRLRPTEETQYFGPGTRLLVL.

This clonotype was seen many times. The chain couples TRBV27 to TRBJ1-3; D not certain. Germline V gene sequence: CDR1 MNHEY, CDR2 SMNVEV (reference sequence). Trimming took 6 bases from V and 0 from J, leaving 6 bases between them. This CDR3 spans 13 amino acids. The CDR3 DNA reads as TGTGCCAGCAGCGTCCACTCTGGAAACACCATATATTTT. Its protein product is CASSVHSGNTIYF.

The sample holds many counts of this clonotype. V and J are TRBV6-1 and TRBJ1-5; 7 bases are shared with TRBD1. This CDR3 region has 14 residues. Germline V CDR1 and CDR2: MNHNS, SASEGT. Unmatched junction bases numbered 6, after V lost 10 bases and J lost 0 bases. CDR3 sequence reads: CATGDRYSNQPQHF. The CDR3 nucleotides read TGTGCCACGGGGGACAGATATAGCAATCAGCCCCAGCATTTT.

This clonotype was recorded many times. The genes are TRBV20-1 and TRBJ1-1, with a tentative D call TRBD1 (6 bases). CDR3 length: 12 amino acids. Between the trimmed V and J ends, which lost 2 bases and 4 bases, there was a span of 8 bases. Germline V gene sequence: CDR1 DFQATT, CDR2 SNEGSKA (reference sequence). CDR3 bases: TGCAGTGCTAGACGAGGGGGCACTGAAGCTTTCTTT. Encoded protein: CSARRGGTEAFF.

This clonotype was detected many times. J is TRBJ2-5 and V is TRBV6-1; 7 nucleotides match TRBD1. This CDR3 region has 14 residues. The ends lost 5 bases at V and 3 bases at J; junction bases unmatched: 6. Germline CDR1 reads MNHNS; CDR2 reads SASEGT. The CDR3 is CASSPGTVKETQYF. In DNA, the CDR3 is TGTGCCAGCAGTCCAGGGACAGTAAAAGAGACCCAGTACTTC.

This clonotype was found many times. The rearrangement uses TRBV3-1 and TRBJ1-2; weak D call: TRBD1 (5 bases). Trimming took off 4 bases at V and 8 bases at J, with 8 bases between the two ends. The CDR3 runs 11 residues. Looked up from germline, CDR1 is LGHDT and CDR2 is YNNKEL (reference sequence). CDR3 nucleotides: TGTGCCAGCAGCCGGGGGTTCGGCTACACCTTC. Residues: CASSRGFGYTF.

The chain uses TRBV27 and TRBJ1-4; 9 bases agree with TRBD1. This CDR3 comprises 15 residues. V lost 5 bases and J lost 7; bases outside the gene matches: 8. Looked up from germline, CDR1 is MNHEY and CDR2 is SMNVEV (reference sequence). The CDR3 region is CASSRTGGNSEKLFF. DNA for the CDR3: TGTGCCAGCAGTCGCACAGGGGGCAACAGTGAAAAACTGTTTTTT. The whole variable domain, remainder taken from reference TRBV27 and TRBJ1-4, is EAQVTQNPRYLITVTGKKLTVTCSQNMNHEYMSWYRQDPGLGLRQIYYSMNVEVTDKGDVPEGYKVSRKEKRNFPLILESPSPNQTSLYFCASSRTGGNSEKLFFGSGTQLSVL.

This clonotype has a count of ten or more. As DNA, the CDR3 is TGTGCCAGCAGCCAAGAGGGTCCCTGGACGGGGAACACTGAAGCTTTCTTT. It codes for CASSQEGPWTGNTEAFF. This chain links TRBV3-1 with TRBJ1-1, with D uncertain. CDR1 is LGHDT, CDR2 YNNKEL, per germline (reference sequence). V lost 0 bases to trimming and J lost 1 base, with 15 bases between them. The CDR3 is 17 amino acids. Full variable domain (rest looked up from reference TRBV3-1 and TRBJ1-1): DTAVSQTPKYLVTQMGNDKSIKCEQNLGHDTMYWYKQDSKKFLKIMFSYNNKELIINETVPNRFSPKSPDKAHLNLHINSLELGDSAVYFCASSQEGPWTGNTEAFFGQGTRLTVV.

J is TRBJ2-2 and V is TRBV7-9; D gene uncertain. V lost 7 bases and J 5 bases, leaving 5 bases between the germline ends. The CDR3 loop spans 11 amino acids. Germline V gene lookup returns CDR1 SEHNR and CDR2 FQNEAQ (reference sequence). The DNA of the CDR3 is TGTGCCAGCACCTCAACCGGGGAGCTGTTTTTT. Protein product: CASTSTGELFF.

This clonotype was seen many times. This chain joins TRBV5-1 and TRBJ1-2; perhaps TRBD1 as D (5 bases). The CDR3 totals 14 residues. The germline CDR1 and CDR2 sequences are SGHRS and YFSETQ. Trimming pared 0 bases from V and 4 bases from J, leaving 10 bases between. Here the CDR3 reads CASSLGQGGYGYTF. The CDR3 nucleotides read TGCGCCAGCAGCTTGGGTCAGGGTGGCTATGGCTACACCTTC.

This clonotype was recorded at least ten times. This sequence joins TRBV7-9 and TRBJ1-6; D ambiguous. CDR3 length: 16 residues. The germline V gene encodes CDR1 SEHNR and CDR2 FQNEAQ (reference sequence). Trimming stripped 1 base from V and 15 bases from J, with 22 bases between. The CDR3, as DNA: TGTGCCAGCAGCTTAGGCGAGTCCCCCGGCTTGGGTGGCCTCCACTTT. Protein sequence: CASSLGESPGLGGLHF. Full variable domain (rest looked up from reference TRBV7-9 and TRBJ1-6): DTGVSQNPRHKITKRGQNVTFRCDPISEHNRLYWYRQTLGQGPEFLTYFQNEAQLEKSRLLSDRFSAERPKGSFSTLEIQRTEQGDSAMYLCASSLGESPGLGGLHFGNGTRLTVT.

This clonotype was recorded many times. This chain links TRBV5-5 with TRBJ2-7; TRBD1 matches 8 bases. The germline V gene has CDR1 SGHKS and CDR2 YYEKEE (reference sequence). V lost 4 bases to trimming and J lost 3 bases; unmatched junction nucleotides: 6. The CDR3 covers 14 residues. In DNA, the CDR3 is TGTGCCAGCAGCGCCCCTGGACAGGGCTACGAGCAGTACTTC. It codes for CASSAPGQGYEQYF.

This clonotype was found many times. This chain uses TRBV5-6 with TRBJ2-1; D is unclear. Germline lookup yields CDR1 SGHDT and CDR2 YYEEEE. This CDR3 has 13 amino acids. Trimming took off 4 bases at V and 5 bases at J, with 10 bases between the two ends. The CDR3 coding sequence is TGTGCCAGCAGCCCCGCGACAAACAATGAGCAGTTCTTC. This gives the protein CASSPATNNEQFF.

This clonotype was counted ten times or more. The V and J genes are TRBV5-1 and TRBJ2-1; the match to TRBD2 covers 9 bases. V gave up 4 bases and J gave up 7 bases; unmatched junction bases: 9. CDR3 length: 15 residues. CDR1 is SGHRS, CDR2 YFSETQ, per germline. The CDR3 is CASSPGTSSGNEQFF. CDR3 nucleotide sequence: TGCGCCAGCAGCCCCGGGACTAGCTCGGGAAATGAGCAGTTCTTC.

This clonotype was seen repeatedly, ten times or more. The V call is TRBV5-1, the J call TRBJ1-1; D uncertain. This CDR3 is built from 12 residues. V dropped 4 bases and J dropped 5 bases, with 9 bases sitting between them. The V gene's germline CDR1 is SGHRS and CDR2 YFSETQ. The chain's CDR3 is CASSAPGTEAFF. The DNA for the CDR3 is TGCGCCAGCAGCGCTCCGGGGACTGAAGCTTTCTTT.

This clonotype is categorized as medium-sized (0.01 to 0.1%). The chain joins TRBV29-1 to TRBJ2-5, with 7 bases fitting TRBD1. Unmatched junction bases numbered 11, after V lost 2 bases and J lost 5 bases. Germline V CDR1 and CDR2: SQVTM, ANQGSEA. The CDR3 totals 15 residues. The CDR3 here is CSVESLDRAGETQYF. The CDR3 region has the DNA TGCAGCGTTGAATCGCTCGACAGGGCGGGTGAGACCCAGTACTTC. Together with reference TRBV29-1 and TRBJ2-5, the CDR3 gives the full variable domain: SAVISQKPSRDICQRGTSLTIQCQVDSQVTMMFWYRQQPGQSLTLIATANQGSEATYESGFVIDKFPISRPNLTFSTLTVSNMSPEDSSIYLCSVESLDRAGETQYFGPGTRLLVL.

This clonotype was seen at least ten times. CDR3: CASSLGTVNTGELFF. The CDR3 nucleotides read TGTGCCAGCAGTCTCGGGACCGTGAACACCGGGGAGCTGTTTTTT. V gene TRBV6-2 or TRBV6-3 combines with J gene TRBJ2-2; D possibly matches TRBD1 or TRBD2 (5 bases each). Trimming cost V 5 bases and J 1 base, with 11 bases left between them. Looked up from germline, CDR1 is MNHEY and CDR2 is SVGEGT. The CDR3 runs 15 residues.

This clonotype has a handful of counts. A much more abundant neighbour one base away suggests this may be a read error. The chain couples TRBV24-1 to TRBJ2-5; no definite D call. The CDR3 has 14 amino acids. V dropped 4 bases and J dropped 9 bases, with 17 bases sitting between them. Germline V CDR1 and CDR2: KGHDR, SFDVKD. The CDR3 nucleotides read TGTGCCACCAGTGACCGTATAATACCCGCGGCCCAGTACTTC. It yields the protein CATSDRIIPAAQYF.

The chain uses TRBV4-2 and TRBJ1-1, with D possibly matching TRBD1 (5 bases). The CDR3 loop spans 15 amino acids. Trimming removed 2 bases at V and 1 base at J, with 11 bases between. CDR1 is LGHNA, CDR2 YNFKEQ, per germline. The CDR3 protein is CASSQSATENTEAFF. CDR3 sequence (DNA): TGTGCCAGCAGCCAATCCGCGACAGAGAACACTGAAGCTTTCTTT.

This clonotype has ten or more counts. This rearrangement joins TRBV10-3 to TRBJ2-2, with 8 bases identical to TRBD2. Looked up from germline, CDR1 is ENHRY and CDR2 is SYGVKD. The CDR3 is 17 amino acids. Germline trimming cut 0 bases from V and 4 bases from J; bases unmatched to any gene: 7. The CDR3 protein is CAISESGGALPTGELFF. The DNA for the CDR3 is TGTGCCATCAGTGAGTCCGGGGGGGCCTTACCCACCGGGGAGCTGTTTTTT.

This clonotype was observed a few times. This chain joins TRBV9 and TRBJ2-1; D assignment may be TRBD1 or TRBD2 (5 bases each). With 0 bases removed from V and 8 bases from J, the gap between germline ends came to 12 bases. The CDR3 has 14 amino acids. Germline V gene sequence: CDR1 SGDLS, CDR2 YYNGEE. CDR3 sequence: CASSVGGRPYEQFF. CDR3 DNA sequence: TGTGCCAGCAGCGTAGGGGGGAGACCATATGAGCAGTTCTTC.

The gene calls are TRBV5-1 and TRBJ1-1; D is perhaps TRBD1 (5 bases). Germline CDR1 and CDR2: SGHRS and YFSETQ. V lost 1 base to trimming and J lost 0 bases, with 7 bases between them. CDR3 length: 14 amino acids. The CDR3 bases are TGCGCCAGCAGCTTGACAGGAATGAACACTGAAGCTTTCTTT. Translation gives CASSLTGMNTEAFF.

This clonotype has a count of ten or more. The chain links TRBV9 to TRBJ2-4; D might be TRBD1 (6 bases). V dropped 3 bases and J dropped 3 bases, with 22 bases sitting between them. The germline CDR1 and CDR2 sequences are SGDLS and YYNGEE. This CDR3 is 18 amino acids long. The CDR3 reads CASSADLGAPTGKNIQYF. CDR3 coding DNA: TGTGCCAGCAGCGCCGACCTGGGGGCTCCGACAGGCAAAAACATTCAGTACTTC.